This T cell receptor beta chain was identified during a study of blood T cell repertoires in COVID-19. Overall study: The study drew acute and convalescent COVID-19 samples from the United States, Italy and Spain. PBMCs, B-cell-depleted T cells, or T cells provided the cDNA or gDNA that made up the material.

In the study's own analysis: Nucleated cell counts were estimated from reference gene primer amplification. Assay used: immunoSEQ multiplex PCR; TCRdb lists only in-frame clones, some missing. That table gives V, J and clone size, and the DNA gave D and trimming. The sample holds more than 15,000 clones, around 89% seen once. Sequencing was performed on peripheral blood. This TCR was sampled from a woman between 55 and 75 years old with active COVID-19.

The DNA for the CDR3 is TGCAGCGTTCCCTCGGGGGAAAAACTGTTTTTT. Translating gives CSVPSGEKLFF. The rearrangement uses TRBV29-1 and TRBJ1-4, with D uncertain. CDR3 length: 11 residues. V dropped 5 bases and J dropped 8 bases, with 9 bases sitting between them. Germline V CDR1 and CDR2: SQVTM, ANQGSEA.